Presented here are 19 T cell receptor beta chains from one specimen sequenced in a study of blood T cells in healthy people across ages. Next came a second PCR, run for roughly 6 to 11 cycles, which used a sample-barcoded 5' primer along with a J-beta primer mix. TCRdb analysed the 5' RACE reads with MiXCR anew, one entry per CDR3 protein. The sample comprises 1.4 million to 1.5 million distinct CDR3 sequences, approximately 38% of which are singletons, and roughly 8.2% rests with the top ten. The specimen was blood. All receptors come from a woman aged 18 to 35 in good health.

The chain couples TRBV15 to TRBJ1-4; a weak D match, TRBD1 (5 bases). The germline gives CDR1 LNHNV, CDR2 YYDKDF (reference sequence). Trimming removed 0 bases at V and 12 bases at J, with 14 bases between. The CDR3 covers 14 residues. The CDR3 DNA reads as TGTGCCACCAGCAGAGATGGGGCACATGGAGAACTGTTTTTT. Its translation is CATSRDGAHGELFF.

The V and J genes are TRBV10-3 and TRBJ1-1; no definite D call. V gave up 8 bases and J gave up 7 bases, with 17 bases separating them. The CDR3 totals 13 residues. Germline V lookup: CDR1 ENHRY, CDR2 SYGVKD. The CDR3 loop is CAIRRQSPYEAFF. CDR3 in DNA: TGTGCCATCCGTCGGCAGAGCCCCTATGAAGCTTTCTTT.

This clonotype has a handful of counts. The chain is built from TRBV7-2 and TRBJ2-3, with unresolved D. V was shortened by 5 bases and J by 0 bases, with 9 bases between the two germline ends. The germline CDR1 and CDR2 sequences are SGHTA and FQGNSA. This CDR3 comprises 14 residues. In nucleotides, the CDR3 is TGTGCCAGCAGCCATCCTGGGAGCACAGATACGCAGTATTTT. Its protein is CASSHPGSTDTQYF.

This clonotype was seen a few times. The CDR3 protein is CATSSDRGYGYTF. Here the CDR3 DNA reads TGTGCCACCAGCAGTGACAGGGGCTATGGCTACACCTTC. V and J are TRBV15 and TRBJ1-2, with 8 bases aligning to TRBD1. Losses at the gene ends were 3 bases for V and 4 bases for J; bases not matched to a gene: 1. This CDR3 is 13 amino acids long. Germline values: CDR1 LNHNV, CDR2 YYDKDF (reference sequence).

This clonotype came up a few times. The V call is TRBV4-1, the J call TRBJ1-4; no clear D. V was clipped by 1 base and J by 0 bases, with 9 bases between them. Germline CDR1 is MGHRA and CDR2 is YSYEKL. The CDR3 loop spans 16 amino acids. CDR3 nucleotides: TGCGCCAGCAGCCAAGTAAGCGGGGCAACTAATGAAAAACTGTTTTTT. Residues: CASSQVSGATNEKLFF.

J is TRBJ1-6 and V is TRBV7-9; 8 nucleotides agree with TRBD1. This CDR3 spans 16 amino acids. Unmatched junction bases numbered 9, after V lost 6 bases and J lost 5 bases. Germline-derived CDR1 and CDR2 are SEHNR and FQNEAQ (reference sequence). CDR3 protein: CASRKSPDRDNSPLHF. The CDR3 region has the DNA TGTGCCAGCAGAAAGAGCCCGGACAGGGATAATTCACCCCTCCACTTT.

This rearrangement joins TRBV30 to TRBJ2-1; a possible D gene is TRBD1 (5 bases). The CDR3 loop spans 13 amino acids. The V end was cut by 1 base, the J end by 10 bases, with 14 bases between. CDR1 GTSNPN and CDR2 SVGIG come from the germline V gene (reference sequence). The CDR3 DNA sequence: TGTGCCTGGAGTGGACAGTCCGGGCAGGAGCAGTTCTTC. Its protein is CAWSGQSGQEQFF.

CDR3 protein: CASSLQGQDEQYF. CDR3 nucleotides: TGTGCCAGCAGCCTTCAGGGTCAGGACGAGCAGTACTTC. The chain links TRBV11-3 to TRBJ2-7; possibly TRBD1 for D (5 bases). Germline V gene sequence: CDR1 SGHNT, CDR2 YENEEA. The CDR3 consists of 13 residues. The V gene lost 5 bases and the J gene lost 5 bases, with 13 bases spanning the gap.

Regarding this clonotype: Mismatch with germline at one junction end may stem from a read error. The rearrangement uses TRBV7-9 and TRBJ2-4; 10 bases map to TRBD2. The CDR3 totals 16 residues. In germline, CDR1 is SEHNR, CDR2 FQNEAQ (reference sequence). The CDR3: CVSSLITSGTKNIQYF. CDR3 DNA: TGTGTCAGCAGCTTAATAACTAGCGGGACAAAAAACATTCAGTACTTC.

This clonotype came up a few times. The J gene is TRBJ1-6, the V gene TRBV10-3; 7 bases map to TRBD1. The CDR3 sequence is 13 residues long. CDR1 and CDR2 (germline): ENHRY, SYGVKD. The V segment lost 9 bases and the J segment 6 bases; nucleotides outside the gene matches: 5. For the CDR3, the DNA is TGTGCCATGCGACAGGGTCCTAATTCACCCCTCCACTTT. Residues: CAMRQGPNSPLHF.

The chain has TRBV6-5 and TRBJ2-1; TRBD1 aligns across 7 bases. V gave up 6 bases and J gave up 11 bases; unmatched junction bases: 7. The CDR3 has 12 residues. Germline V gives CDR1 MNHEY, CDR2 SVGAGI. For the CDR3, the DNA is TGTGCCAGCAGCCCAGGGGGATCTAAGCAGTTCTTC. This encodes CASSPGGSKQFF.

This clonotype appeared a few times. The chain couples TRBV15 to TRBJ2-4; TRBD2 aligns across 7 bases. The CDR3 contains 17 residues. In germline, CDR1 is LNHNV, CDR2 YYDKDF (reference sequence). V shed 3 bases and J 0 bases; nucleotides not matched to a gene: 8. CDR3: CATSRVGGGLAKNIQYF. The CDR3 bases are TGTGCCACCAGCAGGGTGGGCGGGGGTCTAGCCAAAAACATTCAGTACTTC.

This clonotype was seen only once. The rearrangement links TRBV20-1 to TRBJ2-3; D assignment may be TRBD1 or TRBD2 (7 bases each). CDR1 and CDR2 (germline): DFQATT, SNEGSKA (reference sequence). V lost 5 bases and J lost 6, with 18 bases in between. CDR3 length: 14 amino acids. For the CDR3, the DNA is TGCAGTGCTCCGCGGGGGCCACAGGGGGATACGCAGTATTTT. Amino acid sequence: CSAPRGPQGDTQYF.

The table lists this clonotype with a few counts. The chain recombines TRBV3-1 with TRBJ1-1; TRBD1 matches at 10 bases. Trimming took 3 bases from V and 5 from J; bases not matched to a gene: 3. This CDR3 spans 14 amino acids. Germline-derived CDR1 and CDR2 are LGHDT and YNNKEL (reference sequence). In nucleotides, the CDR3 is TGTGCCAGCAGCCAGGACAGGGGGAGAACTGAAGCTTTCTTT. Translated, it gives CASSQDRGRTEAFF.

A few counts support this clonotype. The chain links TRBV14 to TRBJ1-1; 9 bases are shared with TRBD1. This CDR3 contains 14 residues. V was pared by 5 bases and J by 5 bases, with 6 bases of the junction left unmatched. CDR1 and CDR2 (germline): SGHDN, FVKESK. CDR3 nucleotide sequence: TGTGCCAGCAGCGTGGACAGGGGAGGGACTGAAGCTTTCTTT. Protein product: CASSVDRGGTEAFF.

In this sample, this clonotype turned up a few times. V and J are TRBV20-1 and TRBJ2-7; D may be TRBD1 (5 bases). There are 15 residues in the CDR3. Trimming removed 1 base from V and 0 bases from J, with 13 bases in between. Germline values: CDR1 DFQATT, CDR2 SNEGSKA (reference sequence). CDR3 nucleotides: TGCAGTGCTAGAGCGCAGGGAAAATTCTCCTACGAGCAGTACTTC. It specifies CSARAQGKFSYEQYF.

As DNA, the CDR3 is TGTGCCAGCAGCCGAATGACAGGGTCCGATACGCAGTATTTT. The encoded protein is CASSRMTGSDTQYF. The chain employs TRBV3-1 and TRBJ2-3; TRBD1 matches 7 bases. This CDR3 contains 14 residues. Per germline, CDR1 LGHDT and CDR2 YNNKEL (reference sequence). V was clipped by 4 bases and J by 6 bases; unmatched bases: 7.

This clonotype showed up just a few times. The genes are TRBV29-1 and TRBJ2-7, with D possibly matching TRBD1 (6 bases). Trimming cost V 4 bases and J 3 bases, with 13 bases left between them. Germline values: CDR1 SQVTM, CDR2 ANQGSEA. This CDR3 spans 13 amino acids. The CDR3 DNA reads TGCAGCGTTGGCTCAGGGGACGGCTACGAGCAGTACTTC. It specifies CSVGSGDGYEQYF.

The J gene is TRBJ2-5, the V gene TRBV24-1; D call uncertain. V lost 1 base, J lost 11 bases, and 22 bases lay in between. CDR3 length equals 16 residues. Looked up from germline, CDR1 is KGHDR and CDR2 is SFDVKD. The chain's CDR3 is CATSDFKAGRMNEQYF. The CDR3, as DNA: TGTGCCACCAGTGATTTTAAGGCAGGTCGGATGAATGAGCAGTACTTC.